One sample yielded the 10 T cell receptor beta chains listed below, sequenced in a study of CD8+CD57+ T cells in acquired aplastic anemia. Genomic DNA, serving as template, underwent TCR beta VDJ and CDR3 profiling. Each CDR3 protein gets one entry after TCRdb re-called the reads with MiXCR. The data hold just over 400,000 distinct CDR3 sequences, with 60% to 80% observed a single time. The specimen sequenced was sorted CD4+, CD8+, or CD8+CD57+ T cells (not recorded which) from PBMCs. The receptors were sampled from a human donor in good health, serving as a control.

The V gene is TRBV10-2, the J gene TRBJ1-2; D call uncertain. The germline V gene has CDR1 WSHSY and CDR2 SAAADI. The V and J ends lost 6 bases and 4 bases respectively, with 15 bases between them. The length of the CDR3 is 14 residues. The CDR3 sequence is CASSENWKGYGYTF. CDR3 nucleotides: TGCGCCAGCAGCGAGAACTGGAAGGGCTATGGCTACACCTTC.

The rearrangement uses TRBV20-1 and TRBJ1-1; D might be TRBD1 (5 bases). Germline V lookup: CDR1 DFQATT, CDR2 SNEGSKA (reference sequence). The V end lost 2 bases, the J end lost 4 bases, and 14 bases lay between the germline ends. The CDR3 has 14 amino acids. CDR3 protein: CSARSGTSGTEAFF. The CDR3 DNA reads as TGCAGTGCTAGATCTGGGACTAGCGGCACTGAAGCTTTCTTT.

On this clonotype itself: This likely comes from a read error, as the CDR3 has no conserved phenylalanine or tryptophan at its end. The CDR3 loop reads CASSLGAAATTEQFL. The CDR3 nucleotides read TGTGCCAGCAGCTTAGGGGCTGCCGCGACTACCGAGCAGTTCCTC. The V gene is TRBV7-9, the J gene TRBJ2-1; weak D call: TRBD2 (5 bases). The germline CDR1 and CDR2 sequences are SEHNR and FQNEAQ (reference sequence). This CDR3 is 15 amino acids long. Trimming removed 1 base from V and 10 bases from J, with 17 bases in between.

With regard to this clonotype: At one end, the junction sequence differs from germline, possibly due to a read error. The chain combines TRBV7-6 with TRBJ1-5; possibly TRBD1 for D (6 bases). In germline, CDR1 is SGHVS, CDR2 FNYEAQ. There are 14 residues in the CDR3. CDR3 sequence (DNA): TGTGCCAGCAGCTTGACGGACAGTATGGAACACGAGCAGTTT. Amino acids: CASSLTDSMEHEQF.

This clonotype was counted only a few times. The chain couples TRBV2 to TRBJ2-7; D unresolved. Germline CDR1 reads SNHLY; CDR2 reads FYNNEI. The ends were cut back, 6 bases at V and 7 bases at J, with 16 bases in the middle. The CDR3 runs 13 residues. The CDR3 nucleotides read TGTGCCAGCAGGGGCGTCAGGCTTGGGGAGCAGTACTTC. This codes for CASRGVRLGEQYF.

This clonotype was detected many times. This chain joins TRBV24-1 and TRBJ2-5, with 10 nucleotides matching TRBD2. CDR1 and CDR2 from the germline V gene are KGHDR and SFDVKD. The CDR3 totals 15 residues. Germline trimming cut 3 bases from V and 7 bases from J; bases unmatched to any gene: 7. CDR3 coding DNA: TGTGCCACCAGTGATCTCACTAGCGGGGACGCGACCCAGTACTTC. Residues: CATSDLTSGDATQYF.

The rearrangement uses TRBV24-1 and TRBJ2-7; D call uncertain. CDR1 and CDR2 from the germline V gene are KGHDR and SFDVKD. The CDR3 runs to 12 residues. V lost 5 bases and J lost 6, with 10 bases in between. Here the CDR3 reads CATSVSLSEQYV. In DNA form, the CDR3 reads TGTGCCACCAGTGTATCCCTTTCCGAGCAGTACGTC.

This clonotype was detected many times. This chain connects TRBV9 to TRBJ2-3, with D tentatively TRBD1 (6 bases). CDR1 is SGDLS and CDR2 is YYNGEE in the germline V gene. The CDR3 has 15 amino acids. Trimming shortened V by 3 bases and J by 6 bases, and 17 bases separated the two germline ends. The CDR3 nucleotides read TGTGCCAGCAGCGCAGAGCCACAGGGTTTTGATACGCAGTATTTT. It encodes CASSAEPQGFDTQYF.

The V and J genes are TRBV2 and TRBJ2-1; tentatively, D is TRBD1 or TRBD2 (5 bases each). CDR3 length: 15 amino acids. Trimming pared 3 bases from V and 9 bases from J, leaving 18 bases between. Germline assignment: CDR1 SNHLY and CDR2 FYNNEI. CDR3 DNA: TGTGCCAGCAGTGATTCCGGGACGAGGAACAGTGAGCAGTTCTTC. Protein product: CASSDSGTRNSEQFF.

About this clonotype itself: No DNA is shown, since the ends of the CDR3 on it are uncertain; the CDR3 is the one TCRdb lists. This sequence joins TRBV9 and TRBJ1-6; the tabulated D call, TRBD1, remains unverified against the DNA. Germline V CDR1 and CDR2: SGDLS, YYNGEE. The CDR3 is 14 residues long, counting both termini. The CDR3 region is CASSVGQGNYPHHF.